The clone carrying this T cell receptor (beta chain) was detected ten times or more. Its antigen is unidentified. The CDR3 runs 17 residues. Trimming took off 5 bases at V and 1 base at J, with 20 bases between the two ends. As the template, RNA transcripts were used to amplify TCR beta CDR3 regions. First-round RT-PCR used HTBI primers; second-round multiplex PCR followed. TCRdb ran MiXCR on the multiplex PCR reads and lists one entry per CDR3 protein. The table lists hundreds of thousands of distinct CDR3 sequences, 22% of them singletons. This entry belongs to a study of Graves' ophthalmopathy and Graves' hyperthyroidism. Study-level information: Peripheral blood sampling preceded any treatment and occurred at initial diagnosis.

Study-level points and caveats: A majority of expanded thyroid clonotypes exceeding 0.001 frequency were likewise present in blood.

Cases classed as stable hyperthyroidism had no ophthalmopathy within 18 months of follow-up. This receptor was identified in a woman aged 18-29 years with stable Graves' hyperthyroidism. Some clones in this sample may be carry-over from other donors' samples. The rearrangement uses TRBV12-3 or TRBV12-4 and TRBJ2-5, with D perhaps matching TRBD1 (6 bases). Input material: peripheral blood. CDR3 amino acids: CASSTTGLAAAQETQYF. DNA for the CDR3: TGTGCCAGCAGTACAACAGGGCTCGCGGCAGCCCAAGAGACCCAGTACTTC.